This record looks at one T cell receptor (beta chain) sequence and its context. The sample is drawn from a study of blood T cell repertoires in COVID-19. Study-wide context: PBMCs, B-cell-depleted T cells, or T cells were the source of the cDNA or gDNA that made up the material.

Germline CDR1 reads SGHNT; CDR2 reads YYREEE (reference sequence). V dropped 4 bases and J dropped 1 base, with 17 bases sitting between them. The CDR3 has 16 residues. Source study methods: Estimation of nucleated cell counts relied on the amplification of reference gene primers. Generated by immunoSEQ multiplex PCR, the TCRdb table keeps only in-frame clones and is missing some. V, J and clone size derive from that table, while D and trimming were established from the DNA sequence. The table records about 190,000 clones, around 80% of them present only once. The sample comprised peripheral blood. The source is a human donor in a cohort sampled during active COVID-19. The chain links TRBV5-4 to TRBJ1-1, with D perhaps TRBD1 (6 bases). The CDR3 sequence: CASSQRFGGANTEAFF. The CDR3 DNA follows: TGTGCCAGCAGCCAAAGATTCGGGGGGGCGAACACTGAAGCTTTCTTT.